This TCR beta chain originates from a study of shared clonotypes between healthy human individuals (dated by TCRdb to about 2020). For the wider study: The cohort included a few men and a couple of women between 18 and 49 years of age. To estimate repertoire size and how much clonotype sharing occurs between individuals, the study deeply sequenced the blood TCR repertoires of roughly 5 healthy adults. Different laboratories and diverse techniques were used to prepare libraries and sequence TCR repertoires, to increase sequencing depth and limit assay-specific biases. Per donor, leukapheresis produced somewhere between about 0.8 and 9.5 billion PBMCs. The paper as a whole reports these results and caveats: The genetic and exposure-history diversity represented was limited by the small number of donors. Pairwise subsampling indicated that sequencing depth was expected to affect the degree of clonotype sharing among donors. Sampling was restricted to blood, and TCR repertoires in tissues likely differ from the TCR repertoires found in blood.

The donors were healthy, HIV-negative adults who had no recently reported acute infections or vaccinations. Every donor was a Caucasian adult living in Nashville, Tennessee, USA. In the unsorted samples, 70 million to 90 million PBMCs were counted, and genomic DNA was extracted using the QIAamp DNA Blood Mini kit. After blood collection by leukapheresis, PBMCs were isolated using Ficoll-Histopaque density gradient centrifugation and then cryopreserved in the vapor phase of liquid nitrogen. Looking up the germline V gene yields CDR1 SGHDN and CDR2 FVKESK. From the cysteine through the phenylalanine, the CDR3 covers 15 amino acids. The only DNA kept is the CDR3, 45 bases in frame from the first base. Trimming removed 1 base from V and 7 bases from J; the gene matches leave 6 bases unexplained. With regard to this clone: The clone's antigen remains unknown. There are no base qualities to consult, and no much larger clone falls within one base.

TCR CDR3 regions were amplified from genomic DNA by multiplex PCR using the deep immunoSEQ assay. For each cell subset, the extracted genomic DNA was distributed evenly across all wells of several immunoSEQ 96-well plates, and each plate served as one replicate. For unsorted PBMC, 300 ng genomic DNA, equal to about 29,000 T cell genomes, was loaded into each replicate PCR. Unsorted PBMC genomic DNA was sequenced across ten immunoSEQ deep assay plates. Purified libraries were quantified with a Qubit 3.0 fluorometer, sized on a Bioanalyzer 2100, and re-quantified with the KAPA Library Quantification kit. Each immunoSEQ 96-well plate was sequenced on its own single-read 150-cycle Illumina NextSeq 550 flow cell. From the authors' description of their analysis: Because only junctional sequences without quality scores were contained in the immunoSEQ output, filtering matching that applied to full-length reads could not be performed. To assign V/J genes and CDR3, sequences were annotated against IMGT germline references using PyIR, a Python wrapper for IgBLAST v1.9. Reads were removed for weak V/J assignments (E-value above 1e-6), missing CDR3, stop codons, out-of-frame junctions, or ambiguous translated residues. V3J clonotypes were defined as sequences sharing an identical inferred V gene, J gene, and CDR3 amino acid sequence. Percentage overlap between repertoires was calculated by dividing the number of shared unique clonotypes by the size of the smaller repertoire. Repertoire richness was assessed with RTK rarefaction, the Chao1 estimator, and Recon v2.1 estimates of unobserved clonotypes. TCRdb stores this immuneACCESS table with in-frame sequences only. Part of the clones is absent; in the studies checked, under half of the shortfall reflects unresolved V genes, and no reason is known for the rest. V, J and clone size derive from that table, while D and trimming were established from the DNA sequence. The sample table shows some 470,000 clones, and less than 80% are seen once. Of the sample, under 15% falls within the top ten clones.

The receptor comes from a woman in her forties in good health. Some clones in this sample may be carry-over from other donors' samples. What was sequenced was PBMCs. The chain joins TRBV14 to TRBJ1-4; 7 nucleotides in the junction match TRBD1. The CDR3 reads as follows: CASSQGQGLGEKLFF. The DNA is TGTGCCAGCAGCCAAGGACAGGGTTTGGGTGAAAAACTGTTTTTT.